This record concerns one T cell receptor (beta chain) sequence. Its antigen is not identified. Sequencing templates came from extracted RNA that was reverse transcribed into cDNA. Measured with immunoSEQ multiplex PCR; TCRdb has only the in-frame clones, and not every one. The sample records 150,000 to 250,000 clones, 45% to 65% being singletons. The data were obtained in a study of CD8+ T cells in alopecia areata. Trimming shortened V by 4 bases and J by 0 bases, and 12 bases separated the two germline ends. Germline lookup yields CDR1 SQVTM and CDR2 ANQGSEA. CDR3 length equals 14 residues. This sample's treatment: oral pan-JAK inhibitor, 5-10 mg twice daily. General study findings and limits: Higher clonality than in normal scalp was seen in lesional scalp, especially alopecia totalis/universalis.

This specimen was CD4+ T cells sorted from blood, taken at week 4, from a patient treated with tofacitinib. V gene TRBV29-1 combines with J gene TRBJ1-1, with unresolved D. The TCR was taken from a human donor with alopecia areata. CDR3 coding DNA: TGCAGCGTTGCCAGATTGTTGATGAACACTGAAGCTTTCTTT. Translated, it gives CSVARLLMNTEAFF.